These 8 T cell receptor beta chains originate from one sample sequenced in a study of T and B cells in COVID-19 patients. Multiplex PCR with BIOMED2 TRB-A/B primer pools amplified TRB rearrangements. TCRdb re-called the multiplex PCR reads through MiXCR, storing one row per CDR3 protein. The sample shows thousands of distinct CDR3 sequences, about a third of them seen only once. From blood, roughly 240-550 ng of genomic DNA served as TRB template. The sequenced sample was blood. The receptors derive from a human donor with active COVID-19.

Sample share makes this clonotype medium-sized. This chain connects TRBV19 to TRBJ1-4; no firm D call. V was trimmed by 7 bases and J by 7 bases, leaving 10 bases between them. The V gene's germline CDR1 is LNHDA and CDR2 SQIVND (reference sequence). The CDR3 contains 12 residues. CDR3 DNA: TGTGCCAGTACATCACGGGGTGAAAAACTGTTTTTT. Residues: CASTSRGEKLFF.

This clonotype rates as medium-sized. The chain links TRBV6-5 to TRBJ1-6; D perhaps matches TRBD1 (5 bases). Between the trimmed V and J ends, which lost 0 bases and 6 bases, there was a span of 9 bases. CDR1 and CDR2 from the germline V gene are MNHEY and SVGAGI. The CDR3 sequence is 15 residues long. The CDR3, as DNA: TGTGCCAGCAGTTACTCGGGGGGAGGTAATTCACCCCTCCACTTT. Amino acid sequence: CASSYSGGGNSPLHF.

The sample holds a few counts of this clonotype. The chain joins TRBV7-9 to TRBJ2-1; 8 nucleotides line up with TRBD2. Per germline, CDR1 SEHNR and CDR2 FQNEAQ (reference sequence). V gave up 4 bases and J gave up 0 bases; unmatched junction bases: 14. The length of the CDR3 is 19 residues. The CDR3 is CASSSPPRWAGGSYNEQFF. CDR3 in DNA: TGTGCCAGCAGCTCCCCTCCAAGATGGGCGGGAGGCTCCTACAATGAGCAGTTCTTC.

V gene TRBV5-5 combines with J gene TRBJ1-1; D gene uncertain. The CDR3 totals 13 residues. Germline V gene data show CDR1 as SGHKS and CDR2 as YYEKEE (reference sequence). The germline V and J ends were trimmed by 1 base and 1 base, with 5 bases remaining between them. The CDR3 here is CASSLYRNTEAFF. The CDR3 nucleotides are TGTGCCAGCAGCTTGTACAGGAACACTGAAGCTTTCTTT.

A few counts support this clonotype. The chain's CDR3 is CASGPGLRMNTEAFF. Written as DNA, the CDR3 is TGTGCCAGCGGGCCCGGACTCCGCATGAACACTGAAGCTTTCTTT. The chain recombines TRBV12-3 or TRBV12-4 with TRBJ1-1; no definite D call. The CDR3 has 15 residues. Trimming took off 8 bases at V and 0 bases at J, with 16 bases between the two ends.

This clonotype showed up just a few times. V and J are TRBV10-3 and TRBJ1-2, with 7 bases fitting TRBD1. Germline CDR1 reads ENHRY; CDR2 reads SYGVKD. The CDR3 sequence is 15 residues long. With V trimmed by 4 bases and J by 8 bases, 13 bases remained unmatched. CDR3 bases: TGTGCCATCAGTGGTCGACAGGGTACCCTAGGGGGCTACACCTTC. This sequence encodes CAISGRQGTLGGYTF.

The chain couples TRBV10-3 to TRBJ1-2; 9 bases match TRBD1. This CDR3 is built from 13 residues. Germline values: CDR1 ENHRY, CDR2 SYGVKD. Unmatched junction bases numbered 6, after V lost 6 bases and J lost 7 bases. As DNA, the CDR3 is TGTGCCATCAGGGGGACAGGGTCAGTTGGCTACACCTTC. Its protein product is CAIRGTGSVGYTF.

Relative to its sample, this clonotype is medium-sized. The V call is TRBV18, the J call TRBJ2-3; 8 nucleotides line up with TRBD1. CDR3 length: 16 amino acids. Germline CDR1 and CDR2: KGHSH and LQKENI. The V gene end was trimmed by 3 bases and the J gene end by 1 base; junction bases not matched to a gene: 6. CDR3: CASSPFAGGGTDTQYF. CDR3 sequence (DNA): TGTGCCAGCTCACCTTTCGCAGGGGGCGGCACAGATACGCAGTATTTT.